This T cell receptor (beta chain) was found in a study of T cell responses to AZD1222 COVID-19 vaccine. General study points: At baseline, seropositivity was found in only six or seven AZD1222 recipients. Donors in the cohort were predominantly white British and more often female, and clonal diversity was possibly underestimated. Spike was spanned by vaccine-associated CD4 TCRs, with dominance at 160-218 and 743-854.

CDR1 and CDR2 from the germline V gene are KGHDR and SFDVKD. This CDR3 contains 13 residues. The V gene end was trimmed by 1 base and the J gene end by 8 bases; junction bases not matched to a gene: 3. Concerning this clone: The antigen is undetermined.

Assay: immunoSEQ multiplex PCR; the TCRdb copy retains only in-frame clones and omits some. Of fewer than 150,000 clones listed, around 90% are singletons. The chain couples TRBV24-1 to TRBJ1-2; 7 bases line up with TRBD1. The sequences come from peripheral blood, collected on day 0 of AZD1222 vaccination. The origin of this receptor is an adult in good health. The CDR3 nucleotides read TGTGCCACCAGTGATTTACAGGGGCGCGGCTACACCTTC. Its translation is CATSDLQGRGYTF.